A selection of T cell receptor beta chains follows, all from one sample in a study of blood T cells in healthy people across ages. Using its own MiXCR run on the 5' RACE reads, TCRdb lists one record per CDR3 protein. The sample shows 1.5 million to 2 million distinct CDR3 sequences, 28% of them seen only once. The sample consisted of blood. The receptors originated from a woman in her twenties or thirties in good health. Both conserved end residues are part of each CDR3. A D gene is named only where the DNA matches it firmly. Where a row states a size, it is once, few, many or the class of an expanded clone; other rows omit it.

v_gene	j_gene	abundance	d_gene	len	CDR3aa	CDR3nt
TRBV9	TRBJ2-5	.	.	15	CAGSAKRGSQETQYF	TGTGCCGGCAGCGCCAAGAGGGGGAGCCAAGAGACCCAGTACTTC
TRBV3-1	TRBJ2-3	few	TRBD1	16	CASSQEGQGRTDTQYF	TGTGCCAGCAGCCAAGAGGGACAGGGCCGCACAGATACGCAGTATTTT
TRBV7-2	TRBJ2-7	few	.	13	CASSGLPSYEQYF	TGTGCCAGCAGCGGTCTACCAAGCTACGAGCAGTACTTC
TRBV7-9	TRBJ1-2	many	.	12	CASSLDIGGYTF	TGTGCCAGCAGCTTAGATATTGGTGGCTACACCTTC
TRBV12-3/TRBV12-4	TRBJ1-4	.	.	14	CASRITGSDEKLFF	TGTGCCAGCAGGATAACAGGGTCTGATGAAAAACTGTTTTTT
TRBV12-3/TRBV12-4	TRBJ2-1	.	TRBD2	18	CASRWSSGGESSYNEQLF	TGTGCCAGCAGGTGGTCTAGCGGGGGTGAGAGCTCCTACAATGAGCAGTTATTC
TRBV27	TRBJ1-5	.	TRBD1	14	CASNGTGHDQPQHF	TGTGCCAGCAACGGGACAGGGCACGATCAGCCCCAGCATTTT
TRBV5-1	TRBJ2-5	.	TRBD2	17	CASSRATLGGYQETQYF	TGCGCCAGCAGCCGAGCAACCCTGGGGGGGTACCAAGAGACCCAGTACTTC
TRBV11-2	TRBJ2-3	.	.	12	CASTALGRTQYF	TGTGCCAGCACCGCTCTGGGGCGTACGCAGTATTTT
TRBV6-6	TRBJ2-2	few	.	13	CASSTPGPGELFF	TGTGCCAGCAGCACCCCGGGGCCCGGGGAGCTGTTTTTT
TRBV20-1	TRBJ2-5	.	.	12	CSVISGRETQYF	TGCAGTGTTATTAGCGGCCGGGAGACCCAGTACTTC
TRBV2	TRBJ1-1	.	TRBD1	16	CASSVQGARDLTEAFF	TGTGCCAGCAGTGTACAGGGGGCCAGAGATCTCACTGAAGCTTTCTTT
TRBV12-3/TRBV12-4	TRBJ2-7	.	.	13	CASGRPGSYEQYF	TGTGCCAGCGGGCGGCCGGGATCCTACGAGCAGTACTTC
TRBV6-6	TRBJ2-7	once	TRBD2	14	CASGADGREYEQYF	TGTGCCAGCGGGGCGGACGGGAGGGAGTACGAGCAGTACTTC
TRBV7-2	TRBJ1-2	.	.	14	CASSLINSNYGYTF	TGTGCCAGCAGCTTGATAAATTCTAACTATGGCTACACCTTC
TRBV3-1	TRBJ2-1	few	TRBD2	19	CASSQVGTSGGSSYNEQFF	TGTGCCAGCAGCCAAGTGGGTACTAGCGGGGGGAGCTCCTACAATGAGCAGTTCTTC
TRBV15	TRBJ2-5	.	TRBD2	18	CATSRTPLAGGPRETQYF	TGTGCCACCAGCAGGACCCCACTGGCGGGGGGGCCAAGGGAGACCCAGTACTTC
TRBV16	TRBJ2-4	few	.	17	CASSQSLEGVAKNIQYF	TGTGCCAGCAGCCAATCGTTAGAGGGGGTCGCCAAAAACATTCAGTACTTC
TRBV6-5	TRBJ2-7	few	.	12	CASSRTGSEQYF	TGTGCCAGCAGTCGGACCGGGTCCGAGCAGTACTTC
TRBV6-2/TRBV6-3	TRBJ2-1	few	TRBD2	15	CASSRQGLAGDEQFF	TGTGCCAGCAGTCGCCAGGGACTAGCCGGCGATGAGCAGTTCTTC
TRBV27	TRBJ2-7	.	TRBD2	14	CASSAGGVSYEQYF	TGTGCCAGCAGTGCCGGGGGGGTTTCCTACGAGCAGTACTTC
TRBV5-1	TRBJ2-3	many	TRBD2	16	CASSSPGLVDADTQYF	TGCGCCAGCAGCTCTCCGGGACTAGTTGATGCAGATACGCAGTATTTT
TRBV15	TRBJ2-4	few	.	12	CATSRDQSEQYF	TGTGCCACCAGCAGAGATCAGAGTGAGCAGTACTTC